This record looks at one T cell receptor beta chain sequence and its context. Its antigen is still unknown. Compared with germline, one end of the junction differs, possibly owing to a read error. The CDR3 length is 17 residues. Germline V lookup: CDR1 SSHAT, CDR2 FNYEAQ (reference sequence). The sample comes from a study of cytomegalovirus exposure and HLA in healthy donors. Study results and caveats: TCR beta V- and J-gene trimming was later associated with a missense DCLRE1C variant. Several V segments, TRBV6-2 and TRBV6-3 among them, could not be told apart and were dropped.

PCR employed 60 Vbeta and 13 Jbeta primers. Clones were sequenced by immunoSEQ multiplex PCR, and TCRdb holds only the in-frame ones, with some missing. The sample yields about 190,000 clones, 65% to 75% seen once. V is TRBV7-7 and J is TRBJ2-5; 7 bases are a match to TRBD2. The sequence was obtained from a man under 40 in good health and CMV-seropositive. Specimen: PBMCs. CDR3 sequence: CASSPGLGGVNRETQYF. DNA of the CDR3: TGTGCTAGCAGCCCGGGGTTGGGGGGGGTGAACAGAGAGACCCAGTACTTC.